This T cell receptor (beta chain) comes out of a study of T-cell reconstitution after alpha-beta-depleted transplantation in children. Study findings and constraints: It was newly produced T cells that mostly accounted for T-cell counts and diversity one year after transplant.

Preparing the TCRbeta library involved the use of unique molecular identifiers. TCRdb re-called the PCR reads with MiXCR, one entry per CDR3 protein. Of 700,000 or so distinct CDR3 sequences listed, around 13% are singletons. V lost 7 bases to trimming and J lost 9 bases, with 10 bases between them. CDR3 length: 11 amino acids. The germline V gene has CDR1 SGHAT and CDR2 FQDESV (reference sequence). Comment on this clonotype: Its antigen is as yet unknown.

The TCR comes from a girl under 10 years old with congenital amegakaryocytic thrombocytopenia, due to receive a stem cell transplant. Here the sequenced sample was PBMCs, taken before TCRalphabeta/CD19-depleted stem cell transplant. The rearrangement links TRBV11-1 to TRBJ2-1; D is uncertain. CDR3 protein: CASTIEIEQFF. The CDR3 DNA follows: TGTGCCAGCACCATAGAGATTGAGCAGTTCTTC.